Shown below are 13 T cell receptor beta chains from a single sample sequenced in a study of blood T cell repertoires in COVID-19. Sequencing was performed with immunoSEQ multiplex PCR; in TCRdb, only in-frame clones are kept and a portion is missing. Among 90,000 to 120,000 clones listed, roughly 82% were seen once. The sample was peripheral blood. These receptors all come from a man in his sixties with acute or convalescent COVID-19.

The chain joins TRBV5-1 to TRBJ2-1; TRBD1 might be the D (6 bases). Deletions cut 1 base from V and 7 bases from J, with 9 bases between. CDR1 and CDR2 (germline): SGHRS, YFSETQ. The CDR3 runs to 13 residues. CDR3 amino acids: CASSLQGMNEQFF. CDR3 sequence (DNA): TGCGCCAGCAGCTTGCAGGGGATGAATGAGCAGTTCTTC.

The V and J genes are TRBV18 and TRBJ2-2; the D is unclear. The CDR3 spans 14 residues. The germline V gene encodes CDR1 KGHSH and CDR2 LQKENI. V lost 3 bases and J 6 bases, leaving 11 bases between the germline ends. The CDR3 nucleotides are TGTGCCAGCTCACCGGCGACTTTGGCCGGGGAGCTGTTTTTT. This codes for CASSPATLAGELFF.

The rearrangement uses TRBV27 and TRBJ1-2; D is ambiguous. V was clipped by 0 bases and J by 5 bases, with 16 bases between them. The CDR3 length is 16 residues. Germline CDR1 and CDR2: MNHEY and SMNVEV (reference sequence). CDR3 residues: CASSLSISGRPYGYTF. The CDR3 DNA is TGTGCCAGCAGTTTATCGATAAGCGGACGTCCATATGGCTACACCTTC.

This clone was seen only a few times. The rearrangement uses TRBV6-2 or TRBV6-3 and TRBJ2-7; D is possibly TRBD2 (6 bases). Germline-derived CDR1 and CDR2 are MNHEY and SVGEGT. V was clipped by 2 bases and J by 3 bases, with 8 bases between them. This CDR3 contains 13 residues. DNA of the CDR3: TGTGCCAGCAGTTACGGAGGGATCTACGAGCAGTACTTC. Translating it yields CASSYGGIYEQYF.

V and J are TRBV11-1 and TRBJ2-5; 7 nucleotides align to TRBD1. Trimming cost V 1 base and J 3 bases; bases outside gene matches: 2. Germline CDR1 and CDR2: SGHAT and FQDESV (reference sequence). The length of the CDR3 is 14 residues. The CDR3: CASSLDTGEETQYF. In nucleotides, the CDR3 is TGTGCCAGCAGCTTAGATACAGGGGAAGAGACCCAGTACTTC.

The chain uses TRBV25-1 and TRBJ2-7, with TRBD1 as a possible D gene (5 bases). The V end lost 5 bases, the J end lost 5 bases, and 13 bases lay between the germline ends. Germline V CDR1 and CDR2: MGHDK, SYGVNS. The CDR3 extends over 13 amino acids. CDR3 amino acids: CASSMQGGDEQYF. The CDR3, as DNA: TGTGCCAGCAGTATGCAGGGTGGGGACGAGCAGTACTTC.

This chain joins TRBV15 and TRBJ2-3; TRBD2 matches at 13 bases. V dropped 3 bases and J dropped 3; count of bases not matched to a gene: 12. This CDR3 region has 19 residues. Germline values: CDR1 LNHNV, CDR2 YYDKDF (reference sequence). CDR3 in DNA: TGTGCCACCAGCAGCTATATCCCGGGACTAGCGGGGAAGACAGATACGCAGTATTTT. Amino acid sequence: CATSSYIPGLAGKTDTQYF. Supplemented by reference TRBV15 and TRBJ2-3, the full variable domain reads DAMVIQNPRYQVTQFGKPVTLSCSQTLNHNVMYWYQQKSSQAPKLLFHYYDKDFNNEADTPDNFQSRRPNTSFCFLDIRSPGLGDTAMYLCATSSYIPGLAGKTDTQYFGPGTRLTVL.

The count of this clone is one. The chain uses TRBV24-1 and TRBJ1-2; 7 bases match TRBD1. Germline loops: CDR1 KGHDR, CDR2 SFDVKD. Trimming cost V 5 bases and J 10 bases; bases outside gene matches: 15. The CDR3 is 15 amino acids. CDR3 region: CATSVFGGQMLDYTF. The CDR3 DNA follows: TGTGCCACCAGTGTGTTCGGGGGACAGATGTTAGACTACACCTTC.

The chain is built from TRBV16 and TRBJ1-1; D ambiguous. In germline, CDR1 is KGHSY, CDR2 FQNENV. Trimming removed 4 bases at V and 3 bases at J, with 9 bases between. This CDR3 has 13 residues. CDR3 DNA sequence: TGTGCCAGCAGCCCCCGGTATCACACTGAAGCTTTCTTT. This gives the protein CASSPRYHTEAFF.

This clone was observed once. V usage is TRBV15 and J usage is TRBJ1-3; a possible D gene is TRBD1 (5 bases). This CDR3 has 14 residues. From germline, CDR1 is LNHNV and CDR2 YYDKDF (reference sequence). The V and J ends lost 3 bases and 0 bases respectively, with 6 bases between them. The CDR3 is CATSSQGSGNTIYF. Written as DNA, the CDR3 is TGTGCCACCAGCAGTCAGGGCTCTGGAAACACCATATATTTT.

This clone has only a few counts. CDR3 nucleotide sequence: TGTGCCAGCAGCCAAGGCCCGGGGACAAACTATGGCTACACCTTC. Protein product: CASSQGPGTNYGYTF. The rearrangement links TRBV3-1 (or the pseudogene TRBV3-2) to TRBJ1-2; D might be TRBD1 (6 bases). The CDR3 runs 15 residues. Germline loops: CDR1 LGHDT, CDR2 YNNKEL (reference sequence). V dropped 1 base and J dropped 2 bases, with 11 bases sitting between them.

The chain has TRBV5-6 and TRBJ1-5; D is possibly TRBD1 (5 bases). Trimming shortened V by 0 bases and J by 3 bases, and 10 bases separated the two germline ends. Per the germline V gene, CDR1 is SGHDT and CDR2 is YYEEEE. The CDR3 is 15 residues long. CDR3 loop: CASSLVGAPNQPQHF. CDR3 sequence (DNA): TGTGCCAGCAGCTTGGTAGGGGCTCCCAATCAGCCCCAGCATTTT.

This clone was detected only once. The rearrangement uses TRBV6-5 and TRBJ2-2; D may be TRBD1 (6 bases). The CDR3 covers 15 residues. Per germline, CDR1 MNHEY and CDR2 SVGAGI. V gave up 8 bases and J gave up 1 base, with 14 bases separating them. Here the CDR3 reads CASSLMGQNTGELFF. Here the CDR3 DNA reads TGTGCCAGCTCTTTAATGGGACAGAACACCGGGGAGCTGTTTTTT.